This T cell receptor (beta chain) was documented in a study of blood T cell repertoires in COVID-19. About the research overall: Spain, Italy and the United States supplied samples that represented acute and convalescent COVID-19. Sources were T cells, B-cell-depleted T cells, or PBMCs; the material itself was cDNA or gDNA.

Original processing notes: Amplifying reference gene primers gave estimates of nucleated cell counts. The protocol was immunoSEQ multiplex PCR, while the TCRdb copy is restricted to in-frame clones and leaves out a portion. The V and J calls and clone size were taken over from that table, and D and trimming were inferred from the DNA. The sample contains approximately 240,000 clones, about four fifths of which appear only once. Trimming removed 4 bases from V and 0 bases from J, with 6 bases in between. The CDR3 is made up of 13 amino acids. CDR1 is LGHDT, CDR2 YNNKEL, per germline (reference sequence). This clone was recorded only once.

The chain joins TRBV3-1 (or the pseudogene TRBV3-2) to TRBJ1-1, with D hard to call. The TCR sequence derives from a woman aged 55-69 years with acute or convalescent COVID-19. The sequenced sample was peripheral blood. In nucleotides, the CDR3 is TGTGCCAGCAGCCTGGGCCTGAACACTGAAGCTTTCTTT. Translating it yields CASSLGLNTEAFF.